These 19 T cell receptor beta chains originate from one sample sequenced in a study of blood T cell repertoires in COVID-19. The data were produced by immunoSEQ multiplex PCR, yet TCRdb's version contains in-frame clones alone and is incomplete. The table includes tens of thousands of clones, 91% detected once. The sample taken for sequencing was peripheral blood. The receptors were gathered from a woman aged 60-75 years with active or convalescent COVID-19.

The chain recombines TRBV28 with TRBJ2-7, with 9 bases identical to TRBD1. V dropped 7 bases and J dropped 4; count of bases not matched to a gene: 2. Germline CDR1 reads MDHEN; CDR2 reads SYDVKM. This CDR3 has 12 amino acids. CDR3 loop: CASMDRGYEQYF. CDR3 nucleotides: TGTGCCAGCATGGACAGGGGATACGAGCAGTACTTC. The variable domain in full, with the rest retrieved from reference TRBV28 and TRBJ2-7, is DVKVTQSSRYLVKRTGEKVFLECVQDMDHENMFWYRQDPGLGLRLIYFSYDVKMKEKGDIPEGYSVSREKKERFSLILESASTNQTSMYLCASMDRGYEQYFGPGTRLTVT.

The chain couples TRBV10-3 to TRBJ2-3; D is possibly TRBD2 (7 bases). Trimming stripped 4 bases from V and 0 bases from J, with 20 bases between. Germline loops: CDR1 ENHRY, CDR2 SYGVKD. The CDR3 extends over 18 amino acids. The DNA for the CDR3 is TGTGCCATCAGTGGGGGGCGGGGGACCTCTACTAGCACAGATACGCAGTATTTT. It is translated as CAISGGRGTSTSTDTQYF.

CDR3 residues: CASSLQTNTEAFF. For the CDR3, the DNA is TGTGCCAGCAGCTTACAGACGAACACTGAAGCTTTCTTT. The chain uses TRBV3-1 (or the pseudogene TRBV3-2) and TRBJ1-1; D remains unclear. Germline CDR1 LGHDT, CDR2 YNNKEL (reference sequence). Trimming took off 5 bases at V and 1 base at J, with 8 bases between the two ends. The CDR3 is made up of 13 amino acids.

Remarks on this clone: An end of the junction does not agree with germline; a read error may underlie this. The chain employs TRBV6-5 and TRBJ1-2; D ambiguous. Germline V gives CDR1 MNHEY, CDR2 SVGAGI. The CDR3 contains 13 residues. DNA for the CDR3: TGTGCCACCCGACTCTCGTCTAAGTATGGCTACACCTTC. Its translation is CATRLSSKYGYTF.

The CDR3 spells CATSGGTGPYEQYF. CDR3 bases: TGTGCCACCAGTGGCGGGACAGGACCCTACGAGCAGTACTTC. The chain employs TRBV24-1 and TRBJ2-7; 8 bases align to TRBD1. This CDR3 has 14 amino acids. Germline V gene sequence: CDR1 KGHDR, CDR2 SFDVKD. With 5 bases clipped from V and 2 bases from J, the junction kept 4 bases outside the gene matches.

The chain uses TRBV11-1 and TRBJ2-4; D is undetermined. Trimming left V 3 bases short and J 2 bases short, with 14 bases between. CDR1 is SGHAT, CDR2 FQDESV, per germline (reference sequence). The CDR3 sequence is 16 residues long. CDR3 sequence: CASSFSWQTTKNIQYF. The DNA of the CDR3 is TGTGCCAGCAGCTTTTCGTGGCAAACGACCAAAAACATTCAGTACTTC. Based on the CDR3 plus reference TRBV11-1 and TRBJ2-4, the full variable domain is EAEVAQSPRYKITEKSQAVAFWCDPISGHATLYWYRQILGQGPELLVQFQDESVVDDSQLPKDRFSAERLKGVDSTLKIQPAELGDSAMYLCASSFSWQTTKNIQYFGAGTRLSVL.

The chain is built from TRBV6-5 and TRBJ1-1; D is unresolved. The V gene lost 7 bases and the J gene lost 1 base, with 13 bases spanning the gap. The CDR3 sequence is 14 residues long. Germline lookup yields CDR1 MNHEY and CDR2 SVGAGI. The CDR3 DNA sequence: TGTGCCAGCACCTTCTTAGCGGGGAACACTGAAGCTTTCTTT. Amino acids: CASTFLAGNTEAFF.

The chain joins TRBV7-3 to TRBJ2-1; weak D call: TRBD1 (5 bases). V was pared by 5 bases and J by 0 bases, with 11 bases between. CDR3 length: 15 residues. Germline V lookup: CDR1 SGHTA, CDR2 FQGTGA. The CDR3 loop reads CASSPGFSSYNEQFF. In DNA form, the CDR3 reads TGTGCCAGCAGCCCAGGGTTCAGCTCCTACAATGAGCAGTTCTTC.

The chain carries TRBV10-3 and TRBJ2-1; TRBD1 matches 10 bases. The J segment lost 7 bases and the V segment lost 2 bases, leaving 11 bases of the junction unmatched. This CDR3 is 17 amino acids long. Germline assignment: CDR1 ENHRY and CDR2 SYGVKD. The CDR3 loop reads CAISEDATGGGGNEQFF. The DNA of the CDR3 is TGTGCCATCAGTGAGGATGCGACAGGGGGCGGGGGAAATGAGCAGTTCTTC.

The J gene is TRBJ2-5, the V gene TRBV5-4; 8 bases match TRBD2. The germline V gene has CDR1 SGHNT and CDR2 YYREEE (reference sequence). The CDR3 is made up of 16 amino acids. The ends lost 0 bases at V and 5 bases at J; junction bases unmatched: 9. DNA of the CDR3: TGTGCCAGCAGCTTGGGAGGAGCGGGAGTGAGGGAGACCCAGTACTTC. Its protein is CASSLGGAGVRETQYF.

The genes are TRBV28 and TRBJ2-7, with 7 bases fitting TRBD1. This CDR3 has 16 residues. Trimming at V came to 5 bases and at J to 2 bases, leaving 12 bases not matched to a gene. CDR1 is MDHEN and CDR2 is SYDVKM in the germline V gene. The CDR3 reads CASSTSTGKDTYEQYF. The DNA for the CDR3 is TGTGCCAGCAGTACCTCGACAGGGAAAGATACCTACGAGCAGTACTTC.

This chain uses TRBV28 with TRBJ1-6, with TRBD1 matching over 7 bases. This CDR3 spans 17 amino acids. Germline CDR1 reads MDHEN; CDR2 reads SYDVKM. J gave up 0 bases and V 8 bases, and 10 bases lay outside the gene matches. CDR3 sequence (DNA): TGTGCCAGCGGAACTCAACAGGGGAGCTCCTATAATTCACCCCTCCACTTT. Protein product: CASGTQQGSSYNSPLHF.

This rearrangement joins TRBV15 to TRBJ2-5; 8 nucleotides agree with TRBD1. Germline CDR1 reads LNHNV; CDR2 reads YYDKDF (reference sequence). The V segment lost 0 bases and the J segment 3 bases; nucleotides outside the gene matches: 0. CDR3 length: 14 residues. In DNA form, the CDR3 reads TGTGCCACCAGCAGAGAGACAGGGGAAGAGACCCAGTACTTC. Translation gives CATSRETGEETQYF.

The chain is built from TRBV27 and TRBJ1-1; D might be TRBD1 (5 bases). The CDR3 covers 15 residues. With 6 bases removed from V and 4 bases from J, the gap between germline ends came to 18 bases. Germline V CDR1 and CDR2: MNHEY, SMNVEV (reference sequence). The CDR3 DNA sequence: TGTGCCAGCAGGCAGACAGTGGGGCTAGTCACTGAAGCTTTCTTT. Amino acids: CASRQTVGLVTEAFF.

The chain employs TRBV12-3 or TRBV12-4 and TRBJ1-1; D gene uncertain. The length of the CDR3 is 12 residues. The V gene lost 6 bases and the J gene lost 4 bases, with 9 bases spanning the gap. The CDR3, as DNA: TGTGCCAGCAGCCGGCGGGGCACTGAAGCTTTCTTT. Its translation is CASSRRGTEAFF.

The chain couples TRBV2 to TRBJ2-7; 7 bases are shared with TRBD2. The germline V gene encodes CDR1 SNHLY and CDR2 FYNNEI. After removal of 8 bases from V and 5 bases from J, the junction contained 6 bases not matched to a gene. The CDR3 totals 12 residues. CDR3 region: CASAGGGDEQYF. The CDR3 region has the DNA TGTGCCAGCGCCGGCGGGGGAGACGAGCAGTACTTC.

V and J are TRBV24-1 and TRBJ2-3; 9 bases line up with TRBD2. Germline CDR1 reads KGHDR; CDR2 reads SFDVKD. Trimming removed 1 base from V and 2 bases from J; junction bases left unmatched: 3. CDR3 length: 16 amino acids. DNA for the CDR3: TGTGCCACCAGTGATTTCCGCGGGAGGGACACAGATACGCAGTATTTT. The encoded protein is CATSDFRGRDTDTQYF.

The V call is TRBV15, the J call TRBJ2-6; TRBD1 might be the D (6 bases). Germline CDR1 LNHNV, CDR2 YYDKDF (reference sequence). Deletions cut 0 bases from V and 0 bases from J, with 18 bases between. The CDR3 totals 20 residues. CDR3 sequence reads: CATSRDKQGTKSSGANVLTF. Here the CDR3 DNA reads TGTGCCACCAGCAGAGATAAGCAGGGGACGAAAAGCTCTGGGGCCAACGTCCTGACTTTC. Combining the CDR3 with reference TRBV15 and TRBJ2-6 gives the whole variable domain DAMVIQNPRYQVTQFGKPVTLSCSQTLNHNVMYWYQQKSSQAPKLLFHYYDKDFNNEADTPDNFQSRRPNTSFCFLDIRSPGLGDTAMYLCATSRDKQGTKSSGANVLTFGAGSRLTVL.

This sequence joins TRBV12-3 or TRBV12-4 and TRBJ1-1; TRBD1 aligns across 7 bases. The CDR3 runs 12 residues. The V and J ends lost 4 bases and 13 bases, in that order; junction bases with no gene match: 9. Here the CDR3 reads CASSSPTGRVFF. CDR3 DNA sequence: TGTGCCAGCAGTTCTCCGACAGGGCGGGTTTTCTTT.